What follows are 25 T cell receptor beta chains derived from one specimen sequenced in a study of shared clonotypes between healthy human individuals (dated by TCRdb to about 2020). The method behind the library was the immunoSEQ multiplex PCR assay. The source is immuneACCESS, and TCRdb retained only in-frame sequences with V and J called. Part of the clones is not carried over; for the studies checked, unresolved V genes explain less than half of this, and the remainder is unexplained. This sample lists about 960,000 clones; 76% were detected once. Of the sample, about 1.5% falls within the top ten clones. The specimen sequenced was memory CD4+ T cells sorted from blood. The sample's cell subset or site label, in plain terms: CD45RA-negative fraction. Every receptor here comes from a man aged 18-30 years in good health.

The chain joins TRBV11-3 to TRBJ1-1, with D perhaps TRBD1 (5 bases). The CDR3 covers 14 residues. V was pared by 4 bases and J by 1 base, with 10 bases between. Germline values: CDR1 SGHNT, CDR2 YENEEA. CDR3 sequence reads: CASSSGRANTEAFF. The CDR3, as DNA: TGTGCCAGCAGCTCGGGACGGGCGAACACTGAAGCTTTCTTT.

This rearrangement joins TRBV18 to TRBJ1-5, with D uncertain. The CDR3 spans 14 residues. Germline-derived CDR1 and CDR2 are KGHSH and LQKENI. The V gene lost 3 bases and the J gene lost 10 bases, with 16 bases spanning the gap. In DNA, the CDR3 is TGTGCCAGCTCACCGGGTGTCCCCGAGGGACCCCAGCATTTT. Protein sequence: CASSPGVPEGPQHF.

The chain links TRBV9 to TRBJ2-2; D possibly uses TRBD1 or TRBD2 (5 bases each). This CDR3 has 14 amino acids. V shed 0 bases and J shed 8 bases, with 11 bases lying between them. Germline V lookup: CDR1 SGDLS, CDR2 YYNGEE. As DNA, the CDR3 is TGTGCCAGCAGCGTAGAGGCTGGGGGAGGGGAGCTGTTTTTT. Amino acids: CASSVEAGGGELFF.

The rearrangement uses TRBV11-2 and TRBJ1-6, with D perhaps TRBD1 (6 bases). Trimming pared 5 bases from V and 9 bases from J, leaving 17 bases between. CDR3 length: 15 amino acids. Germline-derived CDR1 and CDR2 are SGHAT and FQNNGV. CDR3 loop: CASSGTGIQISPLHF. DNA of the CDR3: TGTGCCAGCAGCGGAACAGGGATTCAGATTTCACCCCTCCACTTT.

The V and J genes are TRBV5-1 and TRBJ2-1; D gene unclear. The V gene's germline CDR1 is SGHRS and CDR2 YFSETQ. This CDR3 is built from 12 residues. Between the trimmed V and J ends, which lost 2 bases and 9 bases, there was a span of 9 bases. For the CDR3, the DNA is TGCGCCAGCAGCTTCCAAGCGACTGAGCAGTTCTTC. Translated, it gives CASSFQATEQFF. The variable domain in full, completed from reference TRBV5-1 and TRBJ2-1, reads KAGVTQTPRYLIKTRGQQVTLSCSPISGHRSVSWYQQTPGQGLQFLFEYFSETQRNKGNFPGRFSGRQFSNSRSEMNVSTLELGDSALYLCASSFQATEQFFGPGTRLTVL.

Remarks on this clone: This specimen includes other DNA sequences encoding the same CDR3. The chain couples TRBV5-1 to TRBJ1-1; no reliable D call. The CDR3 sequence is 14 residues long. Trimming took 0 bases from V and 4 from J, leaving 10 bases between them. CDR1 SGHRS and CDR2 YFSETQ come from the germline V gene. In DNA form, the CDR3 reads TGCGCCAGCAGCTTGGCCGGGGTGGGCACTGAAGCTTTCTTT. This gives the protein CASSLAGVGTEAFF.

V gene TRBV12-2 combines with J gene TRBJ2-7. TRBV12-2 is listed as a pseudogene. CDR3 length equals 16 residues. CDR3 in DNA: TGTGCAAGTCGCTTAGCGAGGCCAGGACCAACCTACGAGCAGTACTTC. Amino acids: CASRLARPGPTYEQYF.

The chain links TRBV2 to TRBJ2-7; TRBD1 aligns across 8 bases. Germline V gene data show CDR1 as SNHLY and CDR2 as FYNNEI. Germline trimming cut 6 bases from V and 5 bases from J; bases unmatched to any gene: 12. This CDR3 is built from 15 residues. CDR3 residues: CASRQDRGMENEQYF. The CDR3 DNA reads as TGTGCCAGCAGGCAAGACAGGGGAATGGAGAACGAGCAGTACTTC.

The V gene is TRBV27, the J gene TRBJ2-6; D is possibly TRBD1 (5 bases). V lost 7 bases and J lost 2, with 12 bases in between. This CDR3 has 15 residues. CDR1 and CDR2 from the germline V gene are MNHEY and SMNVEV (reference sequence). CDR3 protein: CASNRTPAGANVLTF. In DNA form, the CDR3 reads TGTGCCAGCAACCGGACACCGGCTGGGGCCAACGTCCTGACTTTC.

The genes are TRBV11-2 and TRBJ2-2, with D perhaps matching TRBD1 (6 bases). The CDR3 totals 15 residues. Trimming shortened V by 1 base and J by 5 bases, and 11 bases separated the two germline ends. The germline CDR1 and CDR2 sequences are SGHAT and FQNNGV. The CDR3: CASSLGHRDTGELFF. CDR3 nucleotide sequence: TGTGCCAGCAGCTTAGGCCACAGGGATACCGGGGAGCTGTTTTTT.

The CDR3 DNA follows: TGTGCCAGCGGGAGTCGAGACCGACCGAACACCGGGGAGCTGTTTTTT. It yields the protein CASGSRDRPNTGELFF. The chain has TRBV21-1 and TRBJ2-2; TRBD2 is the table's D call, not checked against the DNA. TRBV21-1 is tagged as a pseudogene. The CDR3 has 16 amino acids.

The chain combines TRBV6-1 with TRBJ2-2; TRBD1 matches 9 bases. Trimming cost V 6 bases and J 6 bases; bases outside gene matches: 8. The germline V gene encodes CDR1 MNHNS and CDR2 SASEGT. CDR3 length: 15 residues. The chain's CDR3 is CASRGTGRGSGELFF. In DNA form, the CDR3 reads TGTGCCAGCAGAGGGACAGGGAGGGGGTCCGGGGAGCTGTTTTTT.

The chain is built from TRBV9 and TRBJ1-4; 7 positions agree with TRBD1. J gave up 8 bases and V 4 bases, and 8 bases lay outside the gene matches. The CDR3 contains 14 residues. The V gene's germline CDR1 is SGDLS and CDR2 YYNGEE. CDR3 loop: CASSSGGTVEKLFF. CDR3 DNA sequence: TGTGCCAGCAGCTCAGGGGGAACGGTAGAAAAACTGTTTTTT.

This clone has only a few counts. The chain has TRBV2 and TRBJ1-1, with no clear D. Per the germline V gene, CDR1 is SNHLY and CDR2 is FYNNEI. The V end was cut by 7 bases, the J end by 0 bases, with 9 bases between. The CDR3 sequence is 13 residues long. The DNA for the CDR3 is TGTGCCAGCATTATGACGGTGAACACTGAAGCTTTCTTT. This encodes CASIMTVNTEAFF. Full variable domain (outside the CDR3, taken from reference TRBV2 and TRBJ1-1): EPEVTQTPSHQVTQMGQEVILRCVPISNHLYFYWYRQILGQKVEFLVSFYNNEISEKSEIFDDQFSVERPDGSNFTLKIRSTKLEDSAMYFCASIMTVNTEAFFGQGTRLTVV.

V usage is TRBV29-1 and J usage is TRBJ1-2, with D perhaps TRBD1 (5 bases). Germline-derived CDR1 and CDR2 are SQVTM and ANQGSEA. The CDR3 is 11 residues long. Trimming took 7 bases from V and 8 from J, leaving 14 bases between them. CDR3 sequence: CSGGEKGGYTF. The CDR3 DNA is TGCAGCGGAGGGGAGAAGGGGGGCTACACCTTC.

The rearrangement links TRBV5-1 to TRBJ1-3; D gene uncertain. The germline V gene encodes CDR1 SGHRS and CDR2 YFSETQ. Trimming removed 1 base from V and 2 bases from J, with 10 bases in between. The CDR3 is made up of 15 amino acids. The CDR3: CASSLPGSAGNTIYF. The CDR3 bases are TGCGCCAGCAGCTTGCCGGGGTCCGCTGGAAACACCATATATTTT.

This clone was counted between two and nine times. The chain recombines TRBV2 with TRBJ2-5; 10 nucleotides match TRBD1. With 6 bases clipped from V and 5 bases from J, the junction kept 6 bases outside the gene matches. CDR1 and CDR2 from the germline V gene are SNHLY and FYNNEI. CDR3 size: 14 residues. As DNA, the CDR3 is TGTGCCAGCAGCCCCAGGACAGGGGGGGAGACCCAGTACTTC. Its translation: CASSPRTGGETQYF.

The chain combines TRBV27 with TRBJ1-2; 9 nucleotides align to TRBD1. CDR3 size: 14 residues. V was clipped by 3 bases and J by 8 bases; unmatched bases: 7. Germline loops: CDR1 MNHEY, CDR2 SMNVEV (reference sequence). In DNA form, the CDR3 reads TGTGCCAGCAGTTTTGACAGGGGGAGGCGCGGCTACACCTTC. Protein: CASSFDRGRRGYTF.

V and J are TRBV18 and TRBJ1-5; maybe TRBD1 (6 bases). Germline V gives CDR1 KGHSH, CDR2 LQKENI. There are 14 residues in the CDR3. Trimming pared 4 bases from V and 0 bases from J, leaving 7 bases between. The CDR3 coding sequence is TGTGCCAGCTCACAGGGGGGTAGCAATCAGCCCCAGCATTTT. This gives the protein CASSQGGSNQPQHF.

The chain joins TRBV5-6 to TRBJ2-5; D remains ambiguous. V was trimmed by 4 bases and J by 1 base, leaving 11 bases between them. CDR3 length equals 14 residues. Germline CDR1 is SGHDT and CDR2 is YYEEEE. The CDR3 bases are TGTGCCAGCAGCCGACCGCCAGTCCAAGAGACCCAGTACTTC. Residues: CASSRPPVQETQYF.

The rearrangement uses TRBV30 and TRBJ2-2, with D hard to call. The CDR3 has 15 residues. Trimming removed 3 bases at V and 0 bases at J, with 11 bases between. Per the germline V gene, CDR1 is GTSNPN and CDR2 is SVGIG (reference sequence). The CDR3 sequence is CAWSPRNPNTGELFF. Here the CDR3 DNA reads TGTGCCTGGAGCCCCCGGAACCCGAACACCGGGGAGCTGTTTTTT.

This chain links TRBV5-1 with TRBJ2-1; 8 bases match TRBD2. This CDR3 has 14 amino acids. The junction had 4 bases not matched to a gene; V was cut back by 4 bases and J by 4 bases. Germline V lookup: CDR1 SGHRS, CDR2 YFSETQ. CDR3 sequence (DNA): TGCGCCAGCAGCGTACTAGCGGATTACAATGAGCAGTTCTTC. Residues: CASSVLADYNEQFF.

Comment on this clone: At one of its ends the junction is not consistent with the germline gene, which may arise from a read error. The CDR3 DNA reads TGCAGTGCTATAATTACCGGGACGGCACACTTC. Translated, it gives CSAIITGTAHF. This chain joins TRBV20-1 and TRBJ2-7; D possibly matches TRBD1 or TRBD2 (5 bases each). Germline V CDR1 and CDR2: DFQATT, SNEGSKA (reference sequence). This CDR3 has 11 amino acids.

This clone has a count of ten or more. The rearrangement links TRBV5-1 to TRBJ2-3; 13 nucleotides align to TRBD2. The CDR3 spans 16 residues. The germline V gene encodes CDR1 SGHRS and CDR2 YFSETQ. V dropped 3 bases and J dropped 4; count of bases not matched to a gene: 5. CDR3 amino acids: CASSSRTSGSADTQYF. Written as DNA, the CDR3 is TGCGCCAGCAGCTCCAGGACTAGCGGGAGCGCAGATACGCAGTATTTT.

This chain joins TRBV30 and TRBJ1-5; 10 nucleotides agree with TRBD1. Germline values: CDR1 GTSNPN, CDR2 SVGIG (reference sequence). With V trimmed by 1 base and J by 11 bases, 11 bases remained unmatched. CDR3 length equals 15 residues. The CDR3 spells CAWSGGQGIAMAQHF. The CDR3 DNA sequence: TGTGCCTGGAGTGGGGGACAGGGGATTGCAATGGCCCAGCATTTT. Full variable domain (rest looked up from reference TRBV30 and TRBJ1-5): SQTIHQWPATLVQPVGSPLSLECTVEGTSNPNLYWYRQAAGRGLQLLFYSVGIGQISSEVPQNLSASRPQDRQFILSSKKLLLSDSGFYLCAWSGGQGIAMAQHFGDGTRLSIL.